This T cell receptor beta chain emerged from a study of blood T cell repertoires in COVID-19. Across the whole study: Acute and convalescent COVID-19 samples came from the United States, Italy and Spain.

Looked up from germline, CDR1 is KGHSH and CDR2 is LQKENI. The CDR3 runs to 17 residues. V was clipped by 4 bases and J by 0 bases; unmatched bases: 2. Original processing notes: Cell counts per sample came from amplifying reference gene primers. The protocol was immunoSEQ multiplex PCR, while the TCRdb copy is restricted to in-frame clones and leaves out a portion. The V and J calls and clone size come from that table; D and trimming were worked out from the DNA. The sample has around 260,000 clones, 80% to 90% seen once. This clonotype originated in a woman aged 50 to 60 who had recovered from COVID-19. The chain links TRBV18 to TRBJ2-6; 11 bases are a match to TRBD1. The sequenced sample consisted of peripheral blood. This chain's CDR3 is CASSLGQGASGANVLTF. CDR3 DNA: TGTGCCAGCTCACTAGGACAGGGGGCCTCTGGGGCCAACGTCCTGACTTTC.